The rows below give T cell receptor beta chains drawn from one sample of a study of vaccination effects on CD4 cells after COVID-19. The data were produced by immunoSEQ multiplex PCR, yet TCRdb's version contains in-frame clones alone and is incomplete. The table lists 12,000 to 15,000 clones, about 78% of them singletons. Antigens of these TCRs are unknown. Sequencing used CD4+ T cells from PBMCs cultured with SARS-CoV-2 spike peptides, obtained after COVID-19 vaccination. The receptors here all came from a human donor who had a prior SARS-CoV-2 infection. Both conserved end residues are part of each CDR3. The D gene is left open where the match is weak. The size of a clone is reported for some rows only, either as once, few or many, or as a class for expanded clones.

TRBD2,TRBV6-5,NA,TRBJ2-5,TGTGCCAGCAGCTGGACTAGCGGGGAAGAGACCCAGTACTTC,CASSWTSGEETQYF
NA,TRBV5-1,NA,TRBJ2-3,TGCGCCAGCAGCTCCGACAGGAACACAGATACGCAGTATTTT,CASSSDRNTDTQYF
NA,TRBV7-9,NA,TRBJ2-2,TGTGCCAGCAGCTTATCCGGCAGGCCTCCCGGGGAGCTGTTTTTT,CASSLSGRPPGELFF
TRBD1,TRBV27,NA,TRBJ1-4,TGTGCCAGCAGTTTCATCCAGGGGGGAAAACTGTTTTTT,CASSFIQGGKLFF
NA,TRBV9,NA,TRBJ2-1,TGTGCCAGCAGCGAGCGCGGGCCGACCTACAATGAGCAGTTCTTC,CASSERGPTYNEQFF
TRBD1,TRBV7-9,few,TRBJ1-2,TGTGCCAGCAGCCATAGCTTACCGACAGGGAACTATGGCTACACCTTC,CASSHSLPTGNYGYTF
NA,TRBV7-3,NA,TRBJ1-2,TGTGCCAGCAGCTTAACGTCAAACAGGGAGAACTTGGGCTACACCTTC,CASSLTSNRENLGYTF
TRBD2,TRBV3-1/TRBV3-2,NA,TRBJ2-3,TGTGCCAGCAGCCAAGAGGTCTCTAGCGGGAGACCAGATACGCAGTATTTT,CASSQEVSSGRPDTQYF
NA,TRBV11-1,few,TRBJ2-2,TGTGCCAGCAGCTTAGGTTCGGGAGCCACCGGGGAGCTGTTTTTT,CASSLGSGATGELFF
TRBD2,TRBV6-5,NA,TRBJ2-3,TGTGCCAGCAGTCGACTAGCGGGCGCAGATACGCAGTATTTT,CASSRLAGADTQYF
NA,TRBV11-3,NA,TRBJ2-7,TGTGCCAGCAGCTTCTCTCCGGCCCAACCCGAGCAGTACTTC,CASSFSPAQPEQYF
NA,TRBV5-1,NA,TRBJ1-6,TGCGCCAGCAGCCCATGGACAGTTAATTCACCCCTCCACTTT,CASSPWTVNSPLHF
NA,TRBV9,NA,TRBJ1-5,TGTGCCAGCAGCGTAGGCAGGGCCAATCAGCCCCAGCATTTT,CASSVGRANQPQHF
NA,TRBV5-1,NA,TRBJ1-4,TGCGCCAGCAGCTTGAATCCTGCAACTAATGAAAAACTGTTTTTT,CASSLNPATNEKLFF
NA,TRBV11-3,NA,TRBJ1-3,TGTGCCAGCAGCTTATGGCCGGGAAACACCATATATTTT,CASSLWPGNTIYF
TRBD1,TRBV15,once,TRBJ2-7,TGTGCCACCAGCAGAGCGGGCAGGGGGCTGGACGAGCAGTACTTC,CATSRAGRGLDEQYF
NA,TRBV6-1,NA,TRBJ2-7,TGTGCCAGCAGTGAGACCACTGGGACTCCTAGCTCCTACGAGCAGTACTTC,CASSETTGTPSSYEQYF
TRBD1,TRBV6-1,NA,TRBJ2-7,TGTGCCAGCAGTGAAGGGACAGGTTGGGGGGAGCAGTACTTC,CASSEGTGWGEQYF
NA,TRBV11-2,few,TRBJ2-5,TGTGCCAGCAGCTTAGTGTTCGGGGCCTCCTCAAAGACCCAGTACTTC,CASSLVFGASSKTQYF
NA,TRBV9,NA,TRBJ2-2,TGTGCCAGCAGCGTAGACTACCCAGAGGCCGGGGAGCTGTTTTTT,CASSVDYPEAGELFF
TRBD2,TRBV4-1,NA,TRBJ2-1,TGCGCCAGCAGCCAAGAATCTCTTCGGGGACTAGCGGGGAGAAGGACCTACAATGAGCAGTTCTTC,CASSQESLRGLAGRRTYNEQFF
TRBD1,TRBV5-1,NA,TRBJ1-1,TGCGCCAGCAGCTTGGGTCAGGGGGGCATGAACACTGAAGCTTTCTTT,CASSLGQGGMNTEAFF
TRBD2,TRBV19,few,TRBJ2-1,TGTGCCAGTAGTATAAGCCGCGGGGGGATTTGGAATGAGCAGTTCTTC,CASSISRGGIWNEQFF
TRBD2,TRBV2,NA,TRBJ2-3,TGTGCCAGCAACGGAAGAAGCGGGACCACAGATACGCAGTATTTT,CASNGRSGTTDTQYF
TRBD1,TRBV2,NA,TRBJ2-7,TGTGCCAGCAAGCCCGGGACAGAGTACTACGAGCAGTACTTC,CASKPGTEYYEQYF
NA,TRBV2,NA,TRBJ2-3,TGTGCCAGCAGTGAGAACTGGGCTCTCCGAGATACGCAGTATTTT,CASSENWALRDTQYF
TRBD2,TRBV15,NA,TRBJ2-1,TGTGCCACCGAGGGTGGGGAGGGAACCTACAATGAGCAGTTCTTC,CATEGGEGTYNEQFF
TRBD1,TRBV5-4,NA,TRBJ2-7,TGTGCCAGCAGATCACAGGGGGGCGTCTACGAGCAGTACTTC,CASRSQGGVYEQYF
NA,TRBV5-1,NA,TRBJ2-3,TGCGCCAGCAGCTTGGCCGCGGGGGCCTACACAGATACGCAGTATTTT,CASSLAAGAYTDTQYF
TRBD1,TRBV19,NA,TRBJ1-6,TGTGCCAGTAGTCCTGGGACAGGGGGCCTTTCACCCCTCCACTTT,CASSPGTGGLSPLHF
NA,TRBV7-2,NA,TRBJ1-5,TGTGCCAGCAGCTTAGGGTCAGGCATGAATCAGCCCCAGCATTTT,CASSLGSGMNQPQHF
TRBD1,TRBV6-5,NA,TRBJ1-4,TGTGCCAGCAGTTACACGGGGACAGAGTCAAAACTGTTTTTT,CASSYTGTESKLFF
NA,TRBV2,once,TRBJ1-4,TGTGCCAGCAGTGGATGGTTTGGTTTACTGTTTTTT,CASSGWFGLLFF
TRBD1,TRBV3-1/TRBV3-2,NA,TRBJ2-7,TGTGCCAGCAGCCAAACAGGGGGCTACGAGCAGTACTTC,CASSQTGGYEQYF
NA,TRBV3-1/TRBV3-2,NA,TRBJ2-1,TGTGCCAGCAGCTCCCGTCTGGCTGCCGAGCAGTTCTTC,CASSSRLAAEQFF
TRBD1,TRBV2,NA,TRBJ2-3,TGTGCCAGCAGTGGGACAGGGCTAGATACGCAGTATTTT,CASSGTGLDTQYF
NA,TRBV6-6,NA,TRBJ2-1,TGTGCCAGCAGCCTCCCGGGAGAAAGCAATGAGCAGTTCTTC,CASSLPGESNEQFF
NA,TRBV11-1,NA,TRBJ2-3,TGTGCCAGCAGCGTACCATCTCTCGGCACAGATACGCAGTATTTT,CASSVPSLGTDTQYF
TRBD1,TRBV2,few,TRBJ2-2,TGTGCCACCCGGGACAGGGGCTTCACCGGGGAGCTGTTTTTT,CATRDRGFTGELFF
NA,TRBV11-2,NA,TRBJ1-6,TGTGCCAGCAGCTTAGATTCTACGTACTCACCCCTCCACTTT,CASSLDSTYSPLHF
TRBD1,TRBV4-1,few,TRBJ2-1,TGCGCCAGCAGCCAAATCCAGCCACACCGGGACAGTCCATACAATGAGCAGTTCTTC,CASSQIQPHRDSPYNEQFF
NA,TRBV27,NA,TRBJ2-7,TGTGCCAGCGCCTCTTGGGGAACCTACGAGCAGTACTTC,CASASWGTYEQYF
TRBD1,TRBV5-5,NA,TRBJ1-1,TGTGCCAGCAGCGACAGGCCGGGACAGGGGAACACTGAAGCTTTCTTT,CASSDRPGQGNTEAFF
NA,TRBV19,few,TRBJ1-2,TGTGCCAGTAGTCTTCGGGAGTCCTATGGCTACACCTTC,CASSLRESYGYTF
TRBD1,TRBV6-5,NA,TRBJ1-2,TGTGCCAGCAGTCAAACCGGGACAGGGGACGGCTACACCTTC,CASSQTGTGDGYTF
NA,TRBV4-2,NA,TRBJ2-3,TGTGCCAGCAGCCATCGAGGCGCGGCCACAGATACGCAGTATTTT,CASSHRGAATDTQYF
NA,TRBV7-2,NA,TRBJ2-7,TGTGCCAGCAGCTTAGTTCGGGGCTACGAGCAGTACTTC,CASSLVRGYEQYF